Sequencing of this T cell receptor beta chain was carried out in a study of cytomegalovirus exposure and HLA in healthy donors. Study findings and constraints: Later analysis suggested most CMV-associated TCR beta chains were HLA-restricted. In an earlier analysis, productive rearrangement rates for most beta V segments clustered near 87% or 30%. CMV serostatus was the sole immune exposure data available.

In the PCR, 60 Vbeta and 13 Jbeta primers were used. Assay used: immunoSEQ multiplex PCR; TCRdb lists only in-frame clones, some missing. The sample holds over 80,000 clones. Notes on this clone: Its antigen remains unidentified.

Donors showed nominal health when sampled, although they likely had unrecorded immune exposures. There are 14 residues in the CDR3. Germline V gives CDR1 LNHNV, CDR2 YYDKDF (reference sequence). V gave up 1 base and J gave up 4 bases, with 9 bases separating them. The sequenced material came from PBMCs. This chain uses TRBV15 with TRBJ2-3, with D unresolved. This sequence originates from a girl aged 5-17 years in good health and CMV-seropositive. Written as DNA, the CDR3 is TGTGCCACCAGCAGAGCAATAGTAGCAGATACGCAGTATTTT. Translation gives CATSRAIVADTQYF.